This is a list of T cell receptor beta chains from one sample in a study of T-cell memory formation after mild COVID-19. TCRdb re-derived calls from the 5' RACE reads in MiXCR, one entry per CDR3 protein. The sample carries roughly 130,000 distinct CDR3 sequences, about 15% recorded once. The sequenced sample was PBMCs or a T cell subset sorted from them (not recorded which). The receptors were gathered from a man in his late teens or twenties who had mild COVID-19 (a few samples of this study predate the infection). Cell type and time point are not known. The CDR3 runs from the conserved cysteine through the conserved F or W. The order of the fields is CDR3 length, V gene, clone size, D gene, J gene, CDR3 DNA, CDR3 protein. The D gene is left open where the match is weak. Some rows mark clone size as missing; the rest say once, few, many or name a class of expanded clone.

length: 15
V: TRBV6-6
size: few
D: TRBD1
J: TRBJ1-3
DNA: TGTGCCAGCGGTCTCTCAGGGGGCGTTGGAAACACCATATATTTT
CDR3: CASGLSGGVGNTIYF

length: 15
V: TRBV2
size: few
D: TRBD2
J: TRBJ2-3
DNA: TGTGCCAGCAGTGAAGCGCTTCAAGCGGGGGGGCGTCAGTATTTT
CDR3: CASSEALQAGGRQYF

length: 14
V: TRBV2
size: few
D: TRBD1
J: TRBJ2-2
DNA: TGTGCCAGCGAGACAGGGAGTGGGGCCGGGGAGCTGTTTTTT
CDR3: CASETGSGAGELFF

length: 14
V: TRBV5-1
size: many
D: -
J: TRBJ2-1
DNA: TGCGCCAGCAGCTTGTACACAGGGTACAATGAGCAGTTCTTC
CDR3: CASSLYTGYNEQFF

length: 16
V: TRBV7-8
size: -
D: TRBD2
J: TRBJ2-1
DNA: TGTGCCAGCAGCCGTGGACTAGCGGGGGGAAACAATGAGCAGTTCTTC
CDR3: CASSRGLAGGNNEQFF

length: 14
V: TRBV5-1
size: many
D: TRBD1
J: TRBJ2-1
DNA: TGCGCCAGCAGCCCCGGAGGGACAGGGGGGTTGCAGTTCTTC
CDR3: CASSPGGTGGLQFF

length: 15
V: TRBV5-4
size: -
D: TRBD2
J: TRBJ2-7
DNA: TGTGCCAGCAGCTTGGCAGCGGGGGGCTCCTACGAGCAGTACTTC
CDR3: CASSLAAGGSYEQYF

length: 16
V: TRBV11-2
size: few
D: -
J: TRBJ2-1
DNA: TGTGCCAGCAGCTTTCAGAGGGGTGTGAGGGGCAATGAGCAGTTCTTC
CDR3: CASSFQRGVRGNEQFF

length: 12
V: TRBV3-1
size: -
D: -
J: TRBJ2-1
DNA: TGTGCCAGCAGCCAAGAATCACTTGGGCAGTTCTTC
CDR3: CASSQESLGQFF

length: 13
V: TRBV6-5
size: -
D: -
J: TRBJ1-1
DNA: TGTGCCAGCAGTTACAGGTCGAAGACTGAAGCTTTCTTT
CDR3: CASSYRSKTEAFF

length: 16
V: TRBV5-1
size: few
D: -
J: TRBJ1-4
DNA: TGCGCCAGCAGCTTGGGCAGTCTCTCAACTAATGAAAAACTGTTTTTT
CDR3: CASSLGSLSTNEKLFF

length: 16
V: TRBV4-2
size: few
D: TRBD1
J: TRBJ1-1
DNA: TGTGCCAGCAGCCCGGGGACAGGGTCGGGAAACACTGAAGCTTTCTTT
CDR3: CASSPGTGSGNTEAFF

length: 15
V: TRBV10-3
size: -
D: -
J: TRBJ1-5
DNA: TGTGCCATCAGTGAGTCCGGGATTGGTTCGCAGCCCCAGCATTTT
CDR3: CAISESGIGSQPQHF

length: 13
V: TRBV20-1
size: few
D: -
J: TRBJ1-5
DNA: TGCAGTGCTAGGATCGGACAGAATCAGCCCCAGCATTTT
CDR3: CSARIGQNQPQHF

length: 14
V: TRBV12-3/TRBV12-4
size: -
D: -
J: TRBJ2-1
DNA: TGTGCCAGCAGTCCCAGCCGGGATTACAATGAGCAGTTCTTC
CDR3: CASSPSRDYNEQFF

length: 14
V: TRBV19
size: few
D: -
J: TRBJ1-5
DNA: TGTGCCACCGGAGTCGGGGGGGGCGATCAGCCCCAGCATTTT
CDR3: CATGVGGGDQPQHF

length: 16
V: TRBV11-2
size: few
D: -
J: TRBJ2-1
DNA: TGTGCCAGCAGCTCGCACCGGGATTCTTTTAACAATGAGCAGTTCTTC
CDR3: CASSSHRDSFNNEQFF

length: 17
V: TRBV6-5
size: -
D: TRBD2
J: TRBJ2-2
DNA: TGTGCCAGCAGCAGACGCACCTTAGCGGGTATCACCGGGGAGCTGTTTTTT
CDR3: CASSRRTLAGITGELFF

length: 15
V: TRBV5-1
size: few
D: -
J: TRBJ1-2
DNA: TGCGCCAGCAGCTTGGTTACGGACACCAGCTATGGCTACACCTTC
CDR3: CASSLVTDTSYGYTF

length: 16
V: TRBV9
size: few
D: TRBD2
J: TRBJ2-3
DNA: TGTGCCAGCAGCTCCCGCCGGCGGGGGGATGGAGATACGCAGTATTTT
CDR3: CASSSRRRGDGDTQYF

length: 13
V: TRBV27
size: -
D: -
J: TRBJ1-4
DNA: TGTGCCAGCCGGTGGGCAGGGTCGGAAAAACTGTTTTTT
CDR3: CASRWAGSEKLFF

length: 13
V: TRBV29-1
size: -
D: -
J: TRBJ2-5
DNA: TGCAGCGTTGTAATTGGGGCTTGGGAGACCCAGTACTTC
CDR3: CSVVIGAWETQYF

length: 17
V: TRBV11-3
size: -
D: TRBD2
J: TRBJ2-1
DNA: TGTGCCAGCAGCTTGGGACCTACTAGCGGGACCTACAATGAGCAGTTCTTC
CDR3: CASSLGPTSGTYNEQFF

length: 13
V: TRBV9
size: -
D: -
J: TRBJ1-5
DNA: TGTGCCAGCAGCCCCCAATTAGGGCAGCCCCAGCATTTT
CDR3: CASSPQLGQPQHF

length: 12
V: TRBV12-3/TRBV12-4
size: few
D: TRBD1
J: TRBJ2-1
DNA: TGTGCCAGCACCAACGACAGGGTACGGCGGTTCTTC
CDR3: CASTNDRVRRFF

length: 15
V: TRBV5-1
size: -
D: TRBD2
J: TRBJ2-1
DNA: TGCGCCAGCAGCTACGGACTAGCGGGGTTAGATGAGCAGTTCTTC
CDR3: CASSYGLAGLDEQFF

length: 17
V: TRBV10-3
size: -
D: TRBD1
J: TRBJ2-6
DNA: TGTGCCATCAGTGAGTTCTCAGGGGGCTCTGGGGCCAACGTCCTGACTTTC
CDR3: CAISEFSGGSGANVLTF

length: 15
V: TRBV20-1
size: -
D: TRBD2
J: TRBJ2-1
DNA: TGCAGTGCTAGAGGGACTAGCGGGAACTACAATGAGCAGTTCTTC
CDR3: CSARGTSGNYNEQFF

length: 12
V: TRBV6-2/TRBV6-3
size: -
D: -
J: TRBJ2-5
DNA: TGTGCCAGCCGACAGAGCCAAGAGACCCAGTACTTC
CDR3: CASRQSQETQYF

length: 13
V: TRBV29-1
size: -
D: TRBD1
J: TRBJ2-5
DNA: TGCAGCGTTGATGCAGGGGGCAGGAAGACCCAGTACTTC
CDR3: CSVDAGGRKTQYF

length: 15
V: TRBV7-2
size: -
D: -
J: TRBJ1-6
DNA: TGTGCCAGCAGCTTCCAGGGTCCCTATAATTCACCCCTCCACTTT
CDR3: CASSFQGPYNSPLHF

length: 16
V: TRBV27
size: few
D: -
J: TRBJ2-6
DNA: TGTGCCAGCAGTTTAGAGGGTGGGGCTGGGGCCAACGTCCTGACTTTC
CDR3: CASSLEGGAGANVLTF

length: 14
V: TRBV5-1
size: -
D: -
J: TRBJ1-2
DNA: TGCGCCAGCCGTACGCAGCCCGCTAACTATGGCTACACCTTC
CDR3: CASRTQPANYGYTF

length: 14
V: TRBV7-2
size: -
D: -
J: TRBJ1-2
DNA: TGTGCCAGCAGCTTAAGCCGAAATAACTATGGCTACACCTTC
CDR3: CASSLSRNNYGYTF

length: 14
V: TRBV5-1
size: -
D: -
J: TRBJ2-3
DNA: TGCGCCAGCAGAGAGGAGGGATCCACAGATACGCAGTATTTT
CDR3: CASREEGSTDTQYF

length: 14
V: TRBV7-3
size: -
D: -
J: TRBJ2-1
DNA: TGTGCCAGCAGCTTAAACGGCGGCATCAATGAGCAGTTCTTC
CDR3: CASSLNGGINEQFF

length: 17
V: TRBV5-1
size: -
D: TRBD2
J: TRBJ2-1
DNA: TGCGCCAGCAGCTCCGGGACTATCGCCAGCTCCTACAATGAGCAGTTCTTC
CDR3: CASSSGTIASSYNEQFF

length: 13
V: TRBV12-3/TRBV12-4
size: -
D: -
J: TRBJ2-3
DNA: TGTGCCAGCAGCAGACCTGGACTGGGCCCGCAGTATTTT
CDR3: CASSRPGLGPQYF

length: 17
V: TRBV4-1
size: few
D: -
J: TRBJ2-5
DNA: TGCGCCAGCAGCCAAGATCGTCAGACTGGGTACCAAGAGACCCAGTACTTC
CDR3: CASSQDRQTGYQETQYF

length: 16
V: TRBV5-1
size: -
D: TRBD2
J: TRBJ2-5
DNA: TGCGCCAGCAGCTTGGTACCTAGCGGGGGCCAAGAGACCCAGTACTTC
CDR3: CASSLVPSGGQETQYF

length: 18
V: TRBV6-6
size: -
D: TRBD2
J: TRBJ2-1
DNA: TGTGCCAGCAGCCGGGATATAGCGGGGGGGCCTGGGTACAATGAGCAGTTCTTC
CDR3: CASSRDIAGGPGYNEQFF

length: 12
V: TRBV7-2
size: few
D: -
J: TRBJ1-5
DNA: TGTGCCAGCAGCTTAAACGGCCAGCCCCAGCATTTT
CDR3: CASSLNGQPQHF

length: 13
V: TRBV5-1
size: few
D: TRBD1
J: TRBJ2-7
DNA: TGCGCCAGCAGCTTGGATCAGGGGGCCGAGCAGTACTTC
CDR3: CASSLDQGAEQYF

length: 14
V: TRBV12-3/TRBV12-4
size: few
D: -
J: TRBJ2-2
DNA: TGTGCCAGCAGCCGCAGCGCGAACACCGGGGAGCTGTTTTTT
CDR3: CASSRSANTGELFF

length: 19
V: TRBV20-1
size: -
D: TRBD2
J: TRBJ2-1
DNA: TGCAGTGCTGCCGGGACTAGCGGGGCGACTCCAAGCTCCTACAATGAGCAGTTCTTC
CDR3: CSAAGTSGATPSSYNEQFF

length: 18
V: TRBV12-3/TRBV12-4
size: few
D: TRBD2
J: TRBJ2-7
DNA: TGTGCCAGCAGTTCCTATCCCGCTAGCGGGGGGCACACCTACGAGCAGTACTTC
CDR3: CASSSYPASGGHTYEQYF

length: 15
V: TRBV6-2/TRBV6-3
size: few
D: TRBD2
J: TRBJ2-2
DNA: TGTGCCAGCAGTTATGGACTAGCAGTCACCGGGGAGCTGTTTTTT
CDR3: CASSYGLAVTGELFF

length: 13
V: TRBV11-2
size: -
D: -
J: TRBJ1-2
DNA: TGTGCCAGCAGCCCTTGGGGGGCTCATGGCTACACCTTC
CDR3: CASSPWGAHGYTF

length: 13
V: TRBV20-1
size: many
D: -
J: TRBJ2-2
DNA: TGCAGTGCTAGCGAACGGCTCACCGGGGAGCTGTTTTTT
CDR3: CSASERLTGELFF

length: 15
V: TRBV12-3/TRBV12-4
size: -
D: TRBD1
J: TRBJ1-4
DNA: TGTGCCAGCAGCGCTAGACAGGGGACTTATGAAAAACTGTTTTTT
CDR3: CASSARQGTYEKLFF

length: 14
V: TRBV20-1
size: -
D: TRBD1
J: TRBJ2-7
DNA: TGCAGTGCTAGAGCCGGGACAGGGTTTTACGAGCAGTACTTC
CDR3: CSARAGTGFYEQYF

length: 14
V: TRBV5-1
size: few
D: TRBD1
J: TRBJ1-2
DNA: TGCGCCAGCAGCTTGACCGGGACAGACTATGGCTACACCTTC
CDR3: CASSLTGTDYGYTF

length: 13
V: TRBV7-8
size: few
D: -
J: TRBJ2-2
DNA: TGTGCCAGCAGCTCCAGCAACACCGGGGAGCTGTTTTTT
CDR3: CASSSSNTGELFF

length: 14
V: TRBV27
size: few
D: TRBD2
J: TRBJ2-1
DNA: TGTGCCAGCAGTTATGCGGGACTAGCGGGGGAGCAGTTCTTC
CDR3: CASSYAGLAGEQFF